The entry that follows covers one T cell receptor beta chain sequence. As yet, its antigen is unknown. The source of the sample is a study of T cell responses to AZD1222 COVID-19 vaccine. Study-wide results and limits: The repertoires were collected only after the peak T cell response. Donors were largely white British and mainly female; clonal diversity was possibly underestimated. Vaccination with two AZD1222 doses was followed by a rise in Spike-specific TCR breadth and depth.

V was cut by 4 bases and J by 4 bases, with 8 bases left in between. Germline V gives CDR1 SQVTM, CDR2 ANQGSEA. The CDR3 contains 11 residues. Generated by immunoSEQ multiplex PCR, the TCRdb table keeps only in-frame clones and is missing some. The data show 100,000 to 150,000 clones, with roughly nine tenths seen just once and just under 6.5% held by the top ten. The material was peripheral blood, obtained on day 0 of AZD1222 vaccination. The chain joins TRBV29-1 to TRBJ2-7, with TRBD1 as a possible D gene (6 bases). This clonotype was sampled from an adult in good health. The chain's CDR3 is CSVGGPYEQYF. The CDR3 DNA is TGCAGCGTTGGGGGGCCTTACGAGCAGTACTTC.